This TCR beta chain was sequenced during a study of shared clonotypes between healthy human individuals. Subsets obtained from CD4+ cells comprised CD45RA+ naive and CD45RA-negative memory cells. DNA at about 210 ng, around 30,000 T cell genomes, went into sorted-subset replicate PCRs. The assay was immunoSEQ multiplex PCR, and TCRdb's table has in-frame clones only and misses some. The sample holds 2 million or so clones; roughly 96% are singletons and the top ten take approximately 0.13%. The receptor's source is a man aged 18 to 29 in good health. Sequenced material: naive CD4+ T cells sorted from blood. Subset of the sample: CD45RA+ positively selected.

Here the CDR3 reads CAWRDRNNSPLHF. The CDR3 region has the DNA TGTGCCTGGCGGGACAGGAATAATTCACCCCTCCACTTT. The chain employs TRBV30 and TRBJ1-6; TRBD1 agrees at 8 bases. Germline trimming cut 5 bases from V and 5 bases from J; bases unmatched to any gene: 2. Germline CDR1 and CDR2: GTSNPN and SVGIG (reference sequence). This CDR3 comprises 13 residues.